A single sample gave rise to the 31 T cell receptor beta chains below, sequenced in a study of cytomegalovirus exposure and HLA in healthy donors. Amplification used 60 Vbeta primers and 13 Jbeta primers. Sequenced by immunoSEQ multiplex PCR; TCRdb stores in-frame clones only, minus some. Of 150,000 to 200,000 clones in the sample, about four fifths were seen once. Sequencing used PBMCs. All receptors come from a young woman in good health and CMV-seropositive.

This clone was seen ten or more times. The chain uses TRBV7-2 and TRBJ1-6; 8 bases line up with TRBD1. J gave up 14 bases and V 7 bases, and 13 bases lay outside the gene matches. CDR1 and CDR2 (germline): SGHTA, FQGNSA. This CDR3 comprises 14 residues. Here the CDR3 DNA reads TGTGCCAGCAAGGGAAGGACAGGGATTGGGGCCCTCCACTTT. This encodes CASKGRTGIGALHF.

The chain combines TRBV29-1 with TRBJ1-2; 9 nucleotides line up with TRBD1. The CDR3 length is 13 residues. V lost 7 bases, J lost 8 bases, and 11 bases stayed unmatched. In germline, CDR1 is SQVTM, CDR2 ANQGSEA. The CDR3 spells CSARDRGLRGYTF. The CDR3 DNA is TGCAGCGCTAGAGACAGGGGGTTACGGGGCTACACCTTC.

Remarks on this clone: The sample holds other DNA sequences that translate to the same CDR3. The chain joins TRBV5-1 to TRBJ1-1, with D possibly matching TRBD1 (6 bases). V was shortened by 0 bases and J by 2 bases, with 8 bases between the two germline ends. The CDR3 length is 14 residues. From germline, CDR1 is SGHRS and CDR2 YFSETQ. The CDR3 DNA reads as TGCGCCAGCAGCTTGGCACAGGGTAACACTGAAGCTTTCTTT. As protein: CASSLAQGNTEAFF.

V and J are TRBV27 and TRBJ2-2, with no clear D. The germline V gene has CDR1 MNHEY and CDR2 SMNVEV (reference sequence). The CDR3 extends over 16 amino acids. The V end was cut by 0 bases, the J end by 7 bases, with 15 bases between. In nucleotides, the CDR3 is TGTGCCAGCAGTTTATCCCCTCTGCCGGTCGGCGGGGAGCTGTTTTTT. Its protein product is CASSLSPLPVGGELFF.

This clone was picked up one time. V and J are TRBV6-6 and TRBJ1-5; D is unclear. Germline V CDR1 and CDR2: MNHNY, SVGAGI (reference sequence). This CDR3 is built from 15 residues. Trimming removed 2 bases at V and 3 bases at J, with 11 bases between. In nucleotides, the CDR3 is TGTGCCAGCAGTTACCCCGCGGGGAACAATCAGCCCCAGCATTTT. Translation gives CASSYPAGNNQPQHF.

J is TRBJ1-3 and V is TRBV6-1; a possible D gene is TRBD1 (6 bases). V lost 0 bases to trimming and J lost 1 base, with 10 bases between them. The CDR3 has 16 residues. The germline CDR1 and CDR2 sequences are MNHNS and SASEGT. The CDR3 nucleotides are TGTGCCAGCAGTGAAGCGTACAGGGTTTCTGGAAACACCATATATTTT. Protein product: CASSEAYRVSGNTIYF.

This chain links TRBV7-9 with TRBJ1-2; 10 positions match TRBD1. Germline values: CDR1 SEHNR, CDR2 FQNEAQ (reference sequence). The trim removed 0 bases at V and 11 bases at J, leaving 9 bases unmatched. This CDR3 has 15 residues. DNA of the CDR3: TGTGCCAGCAGCTTAGCGGGACAGGGGCTTCCTGGGTACACCTTC. This gives the protein CASSLAGQGLPGYTF.

This clone appeared once. V gene TRBV4-2 combines with J gene TRBJ2-7, with a possible D match to TRBD2 (5 bases). V lost 4 bases and J lost 7, with 11 bases in between. Per the germline V gene, CDR1 is LGHNA and CDR2 is YNFKEQ. The CDR3 length is 12 residues. CDR3 DNA: TGTGCCAGCAGCCGAGAGGCGGGTGAGCAGTACTTC. This sequence encodes CASSREAGEQYF.

This clone was picked up a small number of times. The chain is built from TRBV6-4 and TRBJ2-1; 7 bases map to TRBD1. The CDR3 length is 13 residues. Germline CDR1 reads MRHNA; CDR2 reads SNTAGT. The V segment lost 4 bases and the J segment 11 bases; nucleotides outside the gene matches: 8. CDR3 region: CASSVNRGVKQFF. CDR3 nucleotide sequence: TGTGCCAGCAGTGTCAACAGGGGCGTAAAGCAGTTCTTC.

V is TRBV2 and J is TRBJ2-5; the D gene is possibly TRBD2 (6 bases). TRBJ2-7 explains the end of the DNA better; the J call may be wrong. Germline lookup yields CDR1 SNHLY and CDR2 FYNNEI. The CDR3 covers 16 residues. The CDR3 region is CASRGGVRPSSYEQYF. CDR3 bases: TGTGCCAGCAGAGGAGGGGTCAGGCCCAGCTCCTACGAGCAGTACTTC.

The CDR3: CASSLEPGRAYNEQFF. CDR3 DNA sequence: TGCGCCAGCAGCTTAGAGCCCGGGAGAGCCTACAATGAGCAGTTCTTC. The J gene is TRBJ2-1, the V gene TRBV5-1, with D perhaps TRBD2 (6 bases). Germline CDR1 reads SGHRS; CDR2 reads YFSETQ. Trimming cost V 2 bases and J 2 bases, with 14 bases left between them. The length of the CDR3 is 16 residues.

V is TRBV7-3 and J is TRBJ1-3; no firm D call. In germline, CDR1 is SGHTA, CDR2 FQGTGA. The CDR3 length is 14 residues. Trimming left V 10 bases short and J 0 bases short, with 13 bases between. CDR3 coding DNA: TGTGCCACCGGGGTCTCAAACTCTGGAAACACCATATATTTT. Translated, it gives CATGVSNSGNTIYF.

In its sample, this clone was seen a few times. The rearrangement uses TRBV7-9 and TRBJ1-4; no definite D call. V gave up 3 bases and J gave up 8 bases, with 4 bases separating them. Germline loops: CDR1 SEHNR, CDR2 FQNEAQ (reference sequence). The CDR3 totals 11 residues. CDR3 bases: TGTGCCAGCAGCTTTAGAGAAAAACTGTTTTTT. Translated: CASSFREKLFF.

This chain joins TRBV11-3 and TRBJ2-1; TRBD2 agrees at 12 bases. This CDR3 region has 17 residues. The germline CDR1 and CDR2 sequences are SGHNT and YENEEA. The ends lost 3 bases at V and 13 bases at J; junction bases unmatched: 16. CDR3 loop: CASSFSTSGSTRPFQFF. DNA for the CDR3: TGTGCCAGCAGCTTCTCGACTAGCGGGAGCACCAGACCCTTCCAGTTCTTC.

V usage is TRBV5-4 and J usage is TRBJ2-1; 12 nucleotides align to TRBD2. The CDR3 is 15 residues long. V dropped 4 bases and J dropped 4; count of bases not matched to a gene: 3. Germline CDR1 SGHNT, CDR2 YYREEE (reference sequence). The CDR3 loop is CASSRTSGDYNEQFF. The CDR3 DNA sequence: TGTGCCAGCAGCCGGACTAGCGGGGATTACAATGAGCAGTTCTTC. The entire variable domain, with the rest obtained from reference TRBV5-4 and TRBJ2-1, is as follows: ETGVTQSPTHLIKTRGQQVTLRCSSQSGHNTVSWYQQALGQGPQFIFQYYREEENGRGNFPPRFSGLQFPNYSSELNVNALELDDSALYLCASSRTSGDYNEQFFGPGTRLTVL.

Note on this clone: At the DNA level, this CDR3 is encoded by other sequences in the same sample as well. J is TRBJ1-5 and V is TRBV6-6; possible D gene TRBD1, 6 bases. The germline CDR1 and CDR2 sequences are MNHNY and SVGAGI (reference sequence). This CDR3 is 14 amino acids long. The V gene lost 4 bases and the J gene lost 0 bases, with 7 bases spanning the gap. CDR3 protein: CASSLQGSNQPQHF. The CDR3 DNA follows: TGTGCCAGCAGTTTACAGGGTAGCAATCAGCCCCAGCATTTT.

This clone showed up just a few times. This chain links TRBV2 with TRBJ1-2; D is ambiguous. Trimming stripped 5 bases from V and 5 bases from J, with 6 bases between. Germline-derived CDR1 and CDR2 are SNHLY and FYNNEI. The CDR3 runs to 11 residues. The CDR3 DNA reads as TGTGCCAGCAGTCCTCGGTATGGCTACACCTTC. Protein: CASSPRYGYTF.

The rearrangement links TRBV7-6 to TRBJ1-2; the D gene is possibly TRBD1 (6 bases). CDR3 length: 16 amino acids. The ends were cut back, 1 base at V and 6 bases at J, with 18 bases in the middle. Germline CDR1 and CDR2: SGHVS and FNYEAQ. The CDR3 loop reads CASSLVQGQGLNGYTF. CDR3 sequence (DNA): TGTGCCAGCAGCTTAGTTCAGGGTCAGGGGCTAAATGGCTACACCTTC.

The chain combines TRBV6-6 with TRBJ1-5; 9 bases are shared with TRBD1. V shed 7 bases and J 5 bases; nucleotides not matched to a gene: 6. The length of the CDR3 is 14 residues. Germline-derived CDR1 and CDR2 are MNHNY and SVGAGI (reference sequence). The CDR3 spells CASTSTGGHQPQHF. The CDR3 region has the DNA TGTGCCAGCACGTCGACAGGGGGGCATCAGCCCCAGCATTTT.

The chain couples TRBV27 to TRBJ1-2; 9 bases agree with TRBD1. The CDR3 runs to 15 residues. V gave up 5 bases and J gave up 4 bases; unmatched junction bases: 8. In germline, CDR1 is MNHEY, CDR2 SMNVEV (reference sequence). CDR3 protein: CASSVRQGVGYGYTF. Here the CDR3 DNA reads TGTGCCAGCAGTGTACGACAGGGGGTGGGCTATGGCTACACCTTC.

This chain uses TRBV13 with TRBJ1-5; perhaps TRBD1 as D (6 bases). The CDR3 has 16 amino acids. From germline, CDR1 is PRHDT and CDR2 FYEKMQ (reference sequence). V was trimmed by 1 base and J by 6 bases, leaving 16 bases between them. The CDR3 is CASSLAGGRSFQPQHF. CDR3 sequence (DNA): TGTGCCAGCAGCTTAGCCGGGGGGCGATCATTTCAGCCCCAGCATTTT.

A few counts support this clone. J is TRBJ1-1 and V is TRBV5-6, with D maybe TRBD1 (5 bases). CDR3 length: 13 residues. The germline V and J ends were trimmed by 6 bases and 7 bases, with 16 bases remaining between them. Per germline, CDR1 SGHDT and CDR2 YYEEEE. CDR3 sequence: CASIRLRGNEAFF. CDR3 nucleotide sequence: TGTGCCAGCATCCGACTTAGGGGAAATGAAGCTTTCTTT. Supplemented by reference TRBV5-6 and TRBJ1-1, the full variable domain reads DAGVTQSPTHLIKTRGQQVTLRCSPKSGHDTVSWYQQALGQGPQFIFQYYEEEERQRGNFPDRFSGHQFPNYSSELNVNALLLGDSALYLCASIRLRGNEAFFGQGTRLTVV.

The J gene is TRBJ2-7, the V gene TRBV2, with D maybe TRBD2 (5 bases). The CDR3 is 15 amino acids. The germline gives CDR1 SNHLY, CDR2 FYNNEI. V was cut by 1 base and J by 2 bases, with 12 bases left in between. CDR3 in DNA: TGTGCCAGCAGTGAAGGAGGGTCGGGCGCCTACGAGCAGTACTTC. It encodes CASSEGGSGAYEQYF.

The V gene is TRBV6-5, the J gene TRBJ1-2, with TRBD1 identical over 7 bases. J lost 8 bases, V lost 4 bases, and 7 bases had no gene match. There are 13 residues in the CDR3. Germline V CDR1 and CDR2: MNHEY, SVGAGI. DNA of the CDR3: TGTGCCAGCAGTTTTACACAGGGGCGAGGCTACACCTTC. Protein sequence: CASSFTQGRGYTF.

The table lists this clone with many counts. J is TRBJ1-1 and V is TRBV10-2; D might be TRBD1 (5 bases). The CDR3 spans 13 residues. V shed 8 bases and J shed 5 bases, with 15 bases lying between them. Germline CDR1 and CDR2: WSHSY and SAAADI. The CDR3 here is CASLSFQGTEAFF. The CDR3 DNA is TGCGCCAGCCTTTCTTTCCAGGGTACTGAAGCTTTCTTT.

The rearrangement links TRBV6-4 to TRBJ1-1; D ambiguous. The CDR3 is made up of 18 amino acids. V was pared by 3 bases and J by 1 base, with 21 bases between. Germline assignment: CDR1 MRHNA and CDR2 SNTAGT. The CDR3 DNA reads as TGTGCCAGCAGTGATATACTCACGGGGAGGGTTGCGAACACTGAAGCTTTCTTT. Its translation is CASSDILTGRVANTEAFF.

The chain carries TRBV10-3 and TRBJ2-5; D is unresolved. The length of the CDR3 is 14 residues. In germline, CDR1 is ENHRY, CDR2 SYGVKD. V gave up 2 bases and J gave up 3 bases, with 10 bases separating them. The chain's CDR3 is CAISEKIGEETQYF. As DNA, the CDR3 is TGTGCCATCAGTGAGAAAATCGGTGAAGAGACCCAGTACTTC.

Only one count was recorded for this clone. The chain joins TRBV15 to TRBJ1-2; TRBD1 is a possible D gene (6 bases). Trimming took off 3 bases at V and 2 bases at J, with 13 bases between the two ends. This CDR3 is 15 amino acids long. Germline CDR1 LNHNV, CDR2 YYDKDF (reference sequence). CDR3 in amino acids: CATSSPLDSNYGYTF. DNA for the CDR3: TGTGCCACCAGCAGCCCCTTGGACAGCAACTATGGCTACACCTTC.

The V call is TRBV4-2, the J call TRBJ1-1; D might be TRBD1 (6 bases). Trimming removed 4 bases from V and 1 base from J, with 16 bases in between. Germline V CDR1 and CDR2: LGHNA, YNFKEQ. The CDR3 consists of 16 residues. CDR3 in amino acids: CASSRAGALTNTEAFF. In DNA form, the CDR3 reads TGTGCCAGCAGCCGAGCAGGGGCCCTAACGAACACTGAAGCTTTCTTT.

The gene calls are TRBV11-3 and TRBJ2-3; tentative D call: TRBD1 (6 bases). This CDR3 is 14 amino acids long. From germline, CDR1 is SGHNT and CDR2 YENEEA. Trimming took 3 bases from V and 4 from J, leaving 11 bases between them. The CDR3, as DNA: TGTGCCAGCAGCTTGGGCAGGGGCGCAGATACGCAGTATTTT. Its protein product is CASSLGRGADTQYF.

On this clone: The same CDR3 arises from other DNA sequences in this sample as well. V is TRBV5-1 and J is TRBJ2-3; 10 bases map to TRBD2. The CDR3 contains 15 residues. Trimming took 2 bases from V and 3 from J; bases not matched to a gene: 3. Per the germline V gene, CDR1 is SGHRS and CDR2 is YFSETQ. The CDR3 sequence is CASSFVSGRTDTQYF. The CDR3 DNA reads TGCGCCAGCAGCTTCGTTAGCGGGAGGACAGATACGCAGTATTTT. The entire variable domain, with the rest obtained from reference TRBV5-1 and TRBJ2-3, is as follows: KAGVTQTPRYLIKTRGQQVTLSCSPISGHRSVSWYQQTPGQGLQFLFEYFSETQRNKGNFPGRFSGRQFSNSRSEMNVSTLELGDSALYLCASSFVSGRTDTQYFGPGTRLTVL.